The next 14 T cell receptor beta chains were all read from a single sample in a study of blood T cell repertoires in COVID-19. Data came from immunoSEQ multiplex PCR; TCRdb stores just in-frame clones and leaves some out. Among some 330,000 clones listed, more than 85% were seen once. The sequencing sample was made of PBMCs or T cells enriched from blood (not recorded which). The receptor set was obtained from a woman in her 30s who had recovered from COVID-19.

This clone was recorded once. The chain combines TRBV7-9 with TRBJ2-5, with D perhaps TRBD1 (5 bases). The CDR3 sequence is 14 residues long. The germline CDR1 and CDR2 sequences are SEHNR and FQNEAQ (reference sequence). The V and J ends lost 5 bases and 5 bases respectively, with 15 bases between them. For the CDR3, the DNA is TGTGCCAGCAGCCCTTATCAGGGCACGGAGACCCAGTACTTC. Its translation is CASSPYQGTETQYF.

This clone was counted once. The V and J genes are TRBV5-1 and TRBJ1-2, with a weak D call TRBD1 (5 bases). Germline lookup yields CDR1 SGHRS and CDR2 YFSETQ. The CDR3 is 12 amino acids. Trimming shortened V by 3 bases and J by 8 bases, and 11 bases separated the two germline ends. CDR3 protein: CASSSWEGGYTF. CDR3 nucleotide sequence: TGCGCCAGCAGCTCCTGGGAGGGGGGCTACACCTTC.

The V call is TRBV30, the J call TRBJ2-1; 9 bases agree with TRBD2. Trimming took 0 bases from V and 7 from J; bases not matched to a gene: 4. This CDR3 spans 14 amino acids. Germline CDR1 is GTSNPN and CDR2 is SVGIG (reference sequence). CDR3: CAWSVRLAANEQFF. The CDR3 region has the DNA TGTGCCTGGAGTGTACGACTAGCGGCTAATGAGCAGTTCTTC.

The V gene is TRBV28, the J gene TRBJ2-1; 9 bases map to TRBD1. The germline V gene encodes CDR1 MDHEN and CDR2 SYDVKM. V dropped 10 bases and J dropped 7; count of bases not matched to a gene: 11. This CDR3 spans 14 amino acids. The CDR3 here is CAIDPGQGLNEQFF. The CDR3 DNA reads as TGTGCCATCGATCCGGGACAGGGACTAAATGAGCAGTTCTTC.

The chain has TRBV2 and TRBJ2-7, with D perhaps TRBD1 (6 bases). Deletions cut 6 bases from V and 4 bases from J, with 16 bases between. CDR1 and CDR2 from the germline V gene are SNHLY and FYNNEI. The CDR3 is made up of 14 amino acids. Here the CDR3 DNA reads TGTGCCAGCAGCAGGGGCGGATCACCTTACGAGCAGTACTTC. This translates into CASSRGGSPYEQYF.

The V call is TRBV19, the J call TRBJ2-1, with a tentative D call TRBD2 (5 bases). The V end lost 7 bases, the J end lost 7 bases, and 11 bases lay between the germline ends. Germline V gene data show CDR1 as LNHDA and CDR2 as SQIVND (reference sequence). The CDR3 is 12 amino acids. CDR3 sequence reads: CASTLSGNEQFF. DNA for the CDR3: TGTGCCAGTACCCTCTCGGGGAATGAGCAGTTCTTC.

V is TRBV28 and J is TRBJ1-2; TRBD1 matches at 8 bases. V lost 2 bases to trimming and J lost 8 bases; unmatched junction nucleotides: 4. Germline V gene data show CDR1 as MDHEN and CDR2 as SYDVKM. There are 13 residues in the CDR3. The CDR3 nucleotides are TGTGCCAGCAGTTTAGGACAGGGTGAAGGCTACACCTTC. Encoded protein: CASSLGQGEGYTF.

The V and J genes are TRBV27 and TRBJ1-3; no definite D call. Germline CDR1 MNHEY, CDR2 SMNVEV (reference sequence). The CDR3 is 17 residues long. Trimming shortened V by 5 bases and J by 6 bases, and 23 bases separated the two germline ends. The CDR3 spells CASSPSRRGMGVNTIYF. CDR3 coding DNA: TGTGCCAGCAGTCCTTCCCGGCGAGGTATGGGAGTAAACACCATATATTTT.

The chain is built from TRBV21-1 and TRBJ2-1; the table's TRBD2 call for D was not verified on the DNA. TRBV21-1 is a known pseudogene. The CDR3 extends over 17 amino acids. This CDR3 is CASSKSSVAVSYNEQFF. In DNA form, the CDR3 reads TGTGCCAGCAGCAAATCCTCCGTAGCGGTCTCCTACAATGAGCAGTTCTTC.

The rearrangement uses TRBV5-1 and TRBJ1-5; no firm D call. V was shortened by 0 bases and J by 4 bases, with 5 bases between the two germline ends. The V gene's germline CDR1 is SGHRS and CDR2 YFSETQ. CDR3 length equals 13 residues. CDR3 sequence: CASSLGQNQPQHF. The CDR3 DNA reads as TGCGCCAGCAGCTTGGGCCAGAATCAGCCCCAGCATTTT.

The chain employs TRBV5-1 and TRBJ1-6; D is uncertain. Germline V gives CDR1 SGHRS, CDR2 YFSETQ. Trimming removed 0 bases at V and 7 bases at J, with 8 bases between. The CDR3 runs 14 residues. The CDR3 DNA sequence: TGCGCCAGCAGCTTGGGGAGTGGGAATTCACCCCTCCACTTT. It yields the protein CASSLGSGNSPLHF.

This clone was picked up one time. The gene calls are TRBV4-3 and TRBJ2-4, with D possibly TRBD1 on 6 matching bases. CDR3 size: 15 residues. V was trimmed by 2 bases and J by 4 bases, leaving 12 bases between them. From germline, CDR1 is LGHNA and CDR2 YSLEER. CDR3 in DNA: TGCGCCAGCAGCCAAAGGGGTGGACAGAAAAACATTCAGTACTTC. The encoded protein is CASSQRGGQKNIQYF.

CDR3 region: CASSLSTGFYEQYF. Here the CDR3 DNA reads TGTGCCAGCAGTTTATCCACAGGATTCTACGAGCAGTACTTC. V gene TRBV27 combines with J gene TRBJ2-7; weak D call: TRBD1 (5 bases). Germline loops: CDR1 MNHEY, CDR2 SMNVEV (reference sequence). Trimming took 0 bases from V and 3 from J, leaving 9 bases between them. This CDR3 spans 14 amino acids.

The CDR3 sequence: CASQDPGQSYGYTF. The CDR3 bases are TGTGCCAGCCAGGACCCGGGACAGAGCTATGGCTACACCTTC. The chain uses TRBV19 and TRBJ1-2, with 7 positions matching TRBD1. With 9 bases clipped from V and 4 bases from J, the junction kept 11 bases outside the gene matches. Germline V gene sequence: CDR1 LNHDA, CDR2 SQIVND (reference sequence). The CDR3 has 14 amino acids.